The 18 T cell receptor beta chains below were found in one sample sequenced in a study of T cell responses to AZD1222 COVID-19 vaccine. Clones were read by immunoSEQ multiplex PCR, and TCRdb kept only the in-frame ones, dropping some. The profile shows approximately 140,000 clones, around 93% of them singletons. The material sequenced was peripheral blood, taken on day 0 of AZD1222 vaccination. The receptors stem from an adult in good health.

This clone was counted a single time. This chain links TRBV6-5 with TRBJ2-5; D ambiguous. Germline V CDR1 and CDR2: MNHEY, SVGAGI. Trimming removed 0 bases at V and 5 bases at J, with 7 bases between. This CDR3 is 13 amino acids long. CDR3 in DNA: TGTGCCAGCAGTTACTCAAATGAGGAGACCCAGTACTTC. Translation: CASSYSNEETQYF.

V is TRBV24-1 and J is TRBJ1-3, with D possibly matching TRBD1 (6 bases). Trimming took off 4 bases at V and 14 bases at J, with 11 bases between the two ends. The CDR3 is 11 residues long. The germline gives CDR1 KGHDR, CDR2 SFDVKD. Written as DNA, the CDR3 is TGTGCCACCAGTGACCTCACAGGGTTATATTTT. The encoded protein is CATSDLTGLYF.

The rearrangement links TRBV11-2 to TRBJ2-7; TRBD2 matches 7 bases. V gave up 1 base and J gave up 4 bases; unmatched junction bases: 4. In germline, CDR1 is SGHAT, CDR2 FQNNGV. CDR3 length: 14 residues. Here the CDR3 DNA reads TGTGCCAGCAGCTTAGGCGGGAGTATGTACGAGCAGTACTTC. This translates into CASSLGGSMYEQYF.

The chain couples TRBV28 to TRBJ1-6, with D uncertain. V gave up 7 bases and J gave up 6 bases, with 10 bases separating them. The germline CDR1 and CDR2 sequences are MDHEN and SYDVKM. This CDR3 is built from 13 residues. The CDR3 here is CASMWNINSPLHF. In DNA form, the CDR3 reads TGTGCCAGCATGTGGAATATTAATTCACCCCTCCACTTT. The entire variable domain, with the rest obtained from reference TRBV28 and TRBJ1-6, is as follows: DVKVTQSSRYLVKRTGEKVFLECVQDMDHENMFWYRQDPGLGLRLIYFSYDVKMKEKGDIPEGYSVSREKKERFSLILESASTNQTSMYLCASMWNINSPLHFGNGTRLTVT.

J is TRBJ1-1 and V is TRBV19, with 7 bases lining up with TRBD1. In germline, CDR1 is LNHDA, CDR2 SQIVND (reference sequence). The CDR3 is made up of 13 amino acids. Trimming at V came to 7 bases and at J to 0 bases, leaving 2 bases not matched to a gene. Here the CDR3 reads CASKGQLNTEAFF. The CDR3 DNA follows: TGTGCCAGTAAGGGACAGTTGAACACTGAAGCTTTCTTT.

The chain links TRBV12-3 or TRBV12-4 to TRBJ2-2; D gene unclear. V dropped 1 base and J dropped 7 bases, with 4 bases sitting between them. This CDR3 has 12 amino acids. CDR3 in amino acids: CASSLGIGELFF. In nucleotides, the CDR3 is TGTGCCAGCAGTTTAGGGATCGGGGAGCTGTTTTTT.

The rearrangement joins TRBV2 to TRBJ1-2, with unresolved D. Germline lookup yields CDR1 SNHLY and CDR2 FYNNEI. This CDR3 region has 15 residues. Deletions cut 7 bases from V and 5 bases from J, with 20 bases between. CDR3: CASTIRPEGEYGYTF. DNA for the CDR3: TGTGCCAGCACTATTCGACCGGAGGGCGAATATGGCTACACCTTC.

The V and J genes are TRBV7-2 and TRBJ1-2; D gene uncertain. V was cut by 5 bases and J by 0 bases, with 7 bases left in between. This CDR3 contains 13 residues. The germline CDR1 and CDR2 sequences are SGHTA and FQGNSA. The CDR3 sequence is CASSQGPNYGYTF. The CDR3 DNA reads as TGTGCCAGCAGCCAAGGACCTAACTATGGCTACACCTTC.

The DNA of the CDR3 is TGTGCCAGCAGTTTGGGACTAGGCTACGAGCAGTACTTC. This gives the protein CASSLGLGYEQYF. The gene calls are TRBV27 and TRBJ2-7, with TRBD2 matching 8 bases. V trimming: 3 bases; J trimming: 3 bases; junction bases outside the gene matches: 1. CDR1 is MNHEY, CDR2 SMNVEV, per germline (reference sequence). This CDR3 region has 13 residues.

This chain links TRBV18 with TRBJ1-1; the match to TRBD1 covers 9 bases. This CDR3 comprises 14 residues. V trimming: 5 bases; J trimming: 5 bases; junction bases outside the gene matches: 6. Germline V gene lookup returns CDR1 KGHSH and CDR2 LQKENI. The CDR3 nucleotides are TGTGCCAGCTCAAGTACAGGGGGCTTAACTGAAGCTTTCTTT. Its protein product is CASSSTGGLTEAFF.

The chain recombines TRBV19 with TRBJ1-4, with D perhaps matching TRBD1 (6 bases). Germline CDR1 reads LNHDA; CDR2 reads SQIVND (reference sequence). Trimming pared 9 bases from V and 8 bases from J, leaving 16 bases between. This CDR3 region has 13 residues. The CDR3 DNA is TGTGCCAGGCCGACAGGTCTTCGGGAAAAACTGTTTTTT. Amino acid sequence: CARPTGLREKLFF.

The J gene is TRBJ2-7, the V gene TRBV3-1 (or the pseudogene TRBV3-2); the D gene is possibly TRBD1 (7 bases). Germline V gene data show CDR1 as LGHDT and CDR2 as YNNKEL (reference sequence). The V end lost 1 base, the J end lost 4 bases, and 14 bases lay between the germline ends. The CDR3 has 15 residues. CDR3 sequence (DNA): TGTGCCAGCAGCCAAGTGGGGGGACAGTCTTACGAGCAGTACTTC. Amino acids: CASSQVGGQSYEQYF.

The V and J genes are TRBV2 and TRBJ1-1; D is unclear. The CDR3 has 13 amino acids. In germline, CDR1 is SNHLY, CDR2 FYNNEI. V lost 2 bases, J lost 5 bases, and 9 bases lay in between. The CDR3 DNA reads as TGTGCCAGCAGTGAAACAGAAATTACTGAAGCTTTCTTT. Translation gives CASSETEITEAFF.

This clone has just one count. The chain couples TRBV6-5 to TRBJ2-1, with D perhaps matching TRBD2 (5 bases). Germline CDR1 and CDR2: MNHEY and SVGAGI. V lost 5 bases, J lost 10 bases, and 21 bases lay in between. There are 15 residues in the CDR3. CDR3 DNA: TGTGCCAGCAGTCGCCGGGTCAGAATCGGGGTCGAGCAGTTCTTC. It encodes CASSRRVRIGVEQFF.

The rearrangement uses TRBV5-6 and TRBJ1-2, with D perhaps TRBD1 (5 bases). The CDR3 has 15 residues. V was trimmed by 0 bases and J by 6 bases, leaving 15 bases between them. Germline V gives CDR1 SGHDT, CDR2 YYEEEE. CDR3 nucleotide sequence: TGTGCCAGCAGCTTGGATCTTGAGACAGCAGATGGCTACACCTTC. It translates to CASSLDLETADGYTF.

This clone came up a few times. The chain is built from TRBV30 and TRBJ1-2, with D uncertain. V lost 5 bases and J 5 bases, leaving 15 bases between the germline ends. CDR3 length equals 13 residues. Germline V CDR1 and CDR2: GTSNPN, SVGIG (reference sequence). The CDR3 DNA is TGTGCCTGGCCTGCCGACCGCCGGTATGGCTACACCTTC. Encoded protein: CAWPADRRYGYTF. The variable domain in full, completed from reference TRBV30 and TRBJ1-2, reads SQTIHQWPATLVQPVGSPLSLECTVEGTSNPNLYWYRQAAGRGLQLLFYSVGIGQISSEVPQNLSASRPQDRQFILSSKKLLLSDSGFYLCAWPADRRYGYTFGSGTRLTVV.

CDR3 DNA: TGTGCCAGCAGCCTCCGCGACAGGGTGGGTGATACGCAGTATTTT. This codes for CASSLRDRVGDTQYF. V is TRBV7-3 and J is TRBJ2-3; the match to TRBD1 covers 7 bases. Trimming removed 5 bases from V and 6 bases from J; junction bases left unmatched: 11. Per germline, CDR1 SGHTA and CDR2 FQGTGA. The CDR3 is 15 amino acids.

The rearrangement uses TRBV30 and TRBJ2-3; 7 positions match TRBD1. Germline V gene lookup returns CDR1 GTSNPN and CDR2 SVGIG (reference sequence). CDR3 length: 14 residues. Trimming took 2 bases from V and 4 from J; bases not matched to a gene: 6. In DNA form, the CDR3 reads TGTGCCTGGAGTAGGGGGCAGGGCGCAGATACGCAGTATTTT. Translated: CAWSRGQGADTQYF.